The 30 T cell receptor beta chains reported below all come from one sample, sequenced in a study of T-cell reconstitution after alpha-beta-depleted transplantation in children (dated by TCRdb to about 2016). Library creation used PCR. The instrument given in TCRdb is Illumina HiSeq 2500. TCR libraries were prepared with molecular barcoding, using unique molecular identifiers to normalize TCRbeta repertoire quantification. TCRdb reanalyzed the raw reads on its own, using fastp at Q25 for trimming and MiXCR for clone calling, and kept in-frame beta chains. Each CDR3 protein gets just one entry, which takes the most common genes and DNA from the rows behind it. The sample yields about 190,000 distinct CDR3 sequences; about 6.4% were counted once. Of the sample, around 3% falls within the top ten clones. The starting material was PBMCs from the stem cell graft donor, obtained from the stem cell graft. These receptors were obtained from a human donor who donated a stem cell graft to a child with Wiskott-Aldrich syndrome.

This chain uses TRBV12-3 or TRBV12-4 with TRBJ2-7; a weak D match, TRBD2 (6 bases). Trimming removed 6 bases from V and 0 bases from J, with 21 bases in between. This CDR3 spans 17 amino acids. CDR3 nucleotide sequence: TGTGCCAGCAGCCCTTTAAACTCGGAGGGCCGCTCCTACGAGCAGTACTTC. It specifies CASSPLNSEGRSYEQYF.

This clonotype was counted at least ten times. The rearrangement links TRBV4-3 to TRBJ2-1; D possibly corresponds to TRBD1 (6 bases). Germline V gene lookup returns CDR1 LGHNA and CDR2 YSLEER. This CDR3 comprises 13 residues. V lost 3 bases to trimming and J lost 8 bases, with 11 bases between them. The CDR3 reads CASSQTQGDEQFF. The CDR3 nucleotides read TGCGCCAGCAGCCAGACACAGGGAGATGAGCAGTTCTTC.

This clonotype was counted a few times. The chain carries TRBV6-2 or TRBV6-3 and TRBJ1-1, with no clear D. Germline CDR1 reads MNHEY; CDR2 reads SVGEGT. Deletions cut 6 bases from V and 0 bases from J, with 11 bases between. The CDR3 is 14 residues long. CDR3 in amino acids: CASSSQWVNTEAFF. In nucleotides, the CDR3 is TGTGCCAGCAGCTCACAGTGGGTGAACACTGAAGCTTTCTTT.

At least ten counts were recorded for this clonotype. The chain joins TRBV6-5 to TRBJ1-6; 8 bases are a match to TRBD1. Germline CDR1 MNHEY, CDR2 SVGAGI. J gave up 15 bases and V 6 bases, and 7 bases lay outside the gene matches. This CDR3 has 12 residues. The CDR3 bases are TGTGCCAGCAGAACCGGGACAGGCAACCTCCACTTT. Protein product: CASRTGTGNLHF.

The table lists this clonotype with many counts. The chain recombines TRBV7-9 with TRBJ2-1, with D perhaps TRBD1 or TRBD2 (6 bases each). Looked up from germline, CDR1 is SEHNR and CDR2 is FQNEAQ (reference sequence). Trimming removed 4 bases from V and 9 bases from J, with 13 bases in between. This CDR3 region has 13 residues. CDR3 sequence reads: CASSSGGGLEQFF. The CDR3 coding sequence is TGTGCCAGCAGCTCAGGTGGGGGGCTTGAGCAGTTCTTC. Full variable domain (missing parts from reference TRBV7-9 and TRBJ2-1): DTGVSQNPRHKITKRGQNVTFRCDPISEHNRLYWYRQTLGQGPEFLTYFQNEAQLEKSRLLSDRFSAERPKGSFSTLEIQRTEQGDSAMYLCASSSGGGLEQFFGPGTRLTVL.

The CDR3 DNA follows: TGTGCCAGCAGCCAAGTGGGGGAGCTGTTTTTT. Amino acids: CASSQVGELFF. The chain recombines TRBV11-2 with TRBJ2-2; D gene uncertain. V lost 5 bases to trimming and J lost 8 bases, with 6 bases between them. Germline V gives CDR1 SGHAT, CDR2 FQNNGV. The CDR3 runs 11 residues.

At least ten counts were recorded for this clonotype. This chain joins TRBV12-3 or TRBV12-4 and TRBJ2-7; D is unclear. With 7 bases removed from V and 6 bases from J, the gap between germline ends came to 13 bases. The CDR3 is made up of 12 amino acids. The CDR3 loop is CASKQNSAEQYF. The CDR3 DNA follows: TGTGCCAGCAAACAAAACAGCGCCGAGCAGTACTTC.

This clonotype was counted at least ten times. The CDR3 nucleotides read TGTGCCAGCAGCTCGTCGGGACCAAGAAATTCACCCCTCCACTTT. Its protein is CASSSSGPRNSPLHF. V is TRBV5-5 and J is TRBJ1-6, with D possibly matching TRBD1 (5 bases). V was trimmed by 3 bases and J by 7 bases, leaving 14 bases between them. This CDR3 contains 15 residues. Germline V gene sequence: CDR1 SGHKS, CDR2 YYEKEE (reference sequence).

The chain combines TRBV18 with TRBJ2-2, with 9 positions matching TRBD1. Germline CDR1 KGHSH, CDR2 LQKENI. The V and J ends lost 3 bases and 3 bases, in that order; junction bases with no gene match: 11. The CDR3 length is 18 residues. This CDR3 reads CASSPAQGAYSDTGELFF. As DNA, the CDR3 is TGTGCCAGCTCACCCGCACAGGGGGCGTATTCGGACACCGGGGAGCTGTTTTTT. Full variable domain (outside the CDR3, taken from reference TRBV18 and TRBJ2-2): NAGVMQNPRHLVRRRGQEARLRCSPMKGHSHVYWYRQLPEEGLKFMVYLQKENIIDESGMPKERFSAEFPKEGPSILRIQQVVRGDSAAYFCASSPAQGAYSDTGELFFGEGSRLTVL.

This clonotype was recorded at least ten times. This chain uses TRBV6-1 with TRBJ2-7, with 12 bases matching TRBD2. The junction had 6 bases not matched to a gene; V was cut back by 6 bases and J by 3 bases. Per germline, CDR1 MNHNS and CDR2 SASEGT. CDR3 length: 15 residues. The CDR3 coding sequence is TGTGCCAGCAGCCCTCTAGCGGGAGGGCGCTACGAGCAGTACTTC. Amino acids: CASSPLAGGRYEQYF.

Many counts were recorded for this clonotype. The chain joins TRBV12-3 or TRBV12-4 to TRBJ1-1; D ambiguous. This CDR3 region has 15 residues. V was pared by 3 bases and J by 4 bases, with 15 bases between. The CDR3 DNA follows: TGTGCCAGCAGTTTTTCTGGCGCGCGTGGCACTGAAGCTTTCTTT. This gives the protein CASSFSGARGTEAFF.

At least ten counts were recorded for this clonotype. The chain uses TRBV30 and TRBJ1-1, with D uncertain. V was trimmed by 7 bases and J by 9 bases, leaving 18 bases between them. CDR3 size: 12 residues. Germline V gene sequence: CDR1 GTSNPN, CDR2 SVGIG (reference sequence). CDR3 sequence reads: CASQTRAGKAFF. The CDR3 DNA is TGTGCCTCGCAGACCCGGGCTGGGAAAGCTTTCTTT.

There are a few counts of this clonotype. V gene TRBV4-2 combines with J gene TRBJ2-7; 9 nucleotides match TRBD2. V was clipped by 1 base and J by 5 bases; unmatched bases: 18. The CDR3 extends over 19 amino acids. Per germline, CDR1 LGHNA and CDR2 YNFKEQ. DNA for the CDR3: TGTGCCAGCAGCCAAGGAGCAGAGGTAGCGGGAGTGATGGGCAACGAGCAGTACTTC. This gives the protein CASSQGAEVAGVMGNEQYF.

A few counts support this clonotype. CDR3 amino acids: CASSTSRGPPYEQYF. The CDR3 nucleotides are TGTGCCAGCAGTACCTCCCGGGGGCCACCCTACGAGCAGTACTTC. The chain is built from TRBV11-2 and TRBJ2-7; D may correspond to TRBD1 or TRBD2 (6 bases each). V gave up 6 bases and J gave up 2 bases, with 17 bases separating them. CDR1 and CDR2 from the germline V gene are SGHAT and FQNNGV. The CDR3 has 15 residues. Using reference TRBV11-2 and TRBJ2-7 for the parts outside the CDR3, the full variable domain is EAGVAQSPRYKIIEKRQSVAFWCNPISGHATLYWYQQILGQGPKLLIQFQNNGVVDDSQLPKDRFSAERLKGVDSTLKIQPAKLEDSAVYLCASSTSRGPPYEQYFGPGTRLTVT.

This clonotype was observed a few times. The chain combines TRBV5-4 with TRBJ2-1; D not resolved. The CDR3 spans 13 residues. Trimming removed 0 bases at V and 6 bases at J, with 7 bases between. CDR1 and CDR2 (germline): SGHNT, YYREEE (reference sequence). The CDR3 sequence: CASSLVLGNEQFF. The CDR3 DNA reads TGTGCCAGCAGCTTGGTATTGGGCAATGAGCAGTTCTTC.

V usage is TRBV20-1 and J usage is TRBJ2-3; 14 nucleotides line up with TRBD2. This CDR3 has 17 residues. V was clipped by 2 bases and J by 1 base; unmatched bases: 5. The germline gives CDR1 DFQATT, CDR2 SNEGSKA (reference sequence). The CDR3 sequence: CSARQGTSGSGTDTQYF. Written as DNA, the CDR3 is TGCAGTGCTAGACAGGGGACTAGCGGGAGTGGCACAGATACGCAGTATTTT.

Many counts were recorded for this clonotype. This chain links TRBV29-1 with TRBJ2-7; the match to TRBD1 covers 11 bases. The CDR3 totals 11 residues. J lost 13 bases, V lost 5 bases, and 7 bases had no gene match. In germline, CDR1 is SQVTM, CDR2 ANQGSEA. Here the CDR3 reads CSVQDRGLSYF. In DNA form, the CDR3 reads TGCAGCGTTCAGGACAGGGGGCTCAGCTACTTC.

There are many counts of this clonotype. The rearrangement links TRBV27 to TRBJ2-3, with 7 bases that match TRBD2. The CDR3 contains 14 residues. V dropped 4 bases and J dropped 4; count of bases not matched to a gene: 5. The V gene's germline CDR1 is MNHEY and CDR2 SMNVEV (reference sequence). The CDR3 reads CASSWAGEADTQYF. The CDR3 bases are TGTGCCAGCAGTTGGGCGGGAGAGGCAGATACGCAGTATTTT.

Ten or more counts support this clonotype. The V call is TRBV6-5, the J call TRBJ1-1; the D is unclear. Germline V gene data show CDR1 as MNHEY and CDR2 as SVGAGI. The V end was cut by 4 bases, the J end by 1 base, with 13 bases between. The CDR3 runs to 15 residues. The CDR3 here is CASSSRPVGNTEAFF. Here the CDR3 DNA reads TGTGCCAGCAGTTCCCGCCCGGTGGGGAACACTGAAGCTTTCTTT.

This clonotype was recorded at least ten times. V gene TRBV7-9 combines with J gene TRBJ2-1; 10 nucleotides line up with TRBD2. Per germline, CDR1 SEHNR and CDR2 FQNEAQ (reference sequence). Trimming removed 6 bases from V and 7 bases from J; junction bases left unmatched: 9. This CDR3 spans 15 amino acids. The CDR3: CASSYLAGVLNEQFF. The CDR3 nucleotides read TGTGCCAGCAGTTACCTAGCGGGAGTCCTTAATGAGCAGTTCTTC.

This clonotype was seen a handful of times. V and J are TRBV5-1 and TRBJ2-6; D is perhaps TRBD2 (6 bases). This CDR3 is 14 amino acids long. Trimming removed 0 bases from V and 7 bases from J, with 8 bases in between. Per the germline V gene, CDR1 is SGHRS and CDR2 is YFSETQ. The CDR3 DNA follows: TGCGCCAGCAGCTTGGGACTAGAAGCCAACGTCCTGACTTTC. Its protein product is CASSLGLEANVLTF.

This clonotype was recorded many times. The chain combines TRBV12-3 or TRBV12-4 with TRBJ2-1, with 8 bases aligning to TRBD2. The V segment lost 3 bases and the J segment 9 bases; nucleotides outside the gene matches: 7. The CDR3 sequence is 14 residues long. The CDR3 region is CASSLTGGPGEQFF. The CDR3, as DNA: TGTGCCAGCAGTTTGACGGGGGGGCCAGGTGAGCAGTTCTTC.

On this clonotype: This could be a read error, since a much larger clone is one nucleotide away. The chain carries TRBV12-3 or TRBV12-4 and TRBJ1-3; perhaps TRBD1 as D (6 bases). This CDR3 is 15 amino acids long. Trimming left V 6 bases short and J 2 bases short, with 14 bases between. The CDR3 region is CASRRRTAAGNTIYF. DNA of the CDR3: TGTGCCAGCAGAAGAAGGACAGCCGCTGGAAACACCATATATTTT.

There are a few counts of this clonotype. It may be a read error: a sequence one base away is much more abundant. The chain carries TRBV2 and TRBJ2-6, with 8 nucleotides matching TRBD1. The V gene's germline CDR1 is SNHLY and CDR2 FYNNEI. This CDR3 has 19 amino acids. In nucleotides, the CDR3 is TGTACCAGCAGCCCCATACCGGGACAGGAGGCTTCTGGGGCCAACGTCCTGACTTTC. Translation: CTSSPIPGQEASGANVLTF.

There are many counts of this clonotype. V is TRBV24-1 and J is TRBJ2-7; TRBD1 agrees at 8 bases. V gave up 1 base and J gave up 7 bases; unmatched junction bases: 8. Germline lookup yields CDR1 KGHDR and CDR2 SFDVKD. CDR3 size: 15 residues. The CDR3, as DNA: TGTGCCACCAGTGATTTACGCCAGGGGGCTTATGAGCAGTACTTC. As protein: CATSDLRQGAYEQYF.

This clonotype was seen many times. The rearrangement links TRBV12-3 or TRBV12-4 to TRBJ2-3; D may correspond to TRBD1 or TRBD2 (5 bases each). The CDR3 sequence is 12 residues long. Trimming removed 6 bases at V and 9 bases at J, with 13 bases between. The CDR3 here is CASSFSRGTQYF. Here the CDR3 DNA reads TGTGCCAGCAGCTTCTCGAGGGGCACGCAGTATTTT.

This clonotype was observed at least ten times. The rearrangement links TRBV3-1 to TRBJ1-2; D is undetermined. CDR1 is LGHDT and CDR2 is YNNKEL in the germline V gene (reference sequence). Trimming left V 3 bases short and J 2 bases short, with 4 bases between. This CDR3 region has 12 residues. CDR3 DNA sequence: TGTGCCAGCAGCCAGGAGAACTATGGCTACACCTTC. Protein: CASSQENYGYTF.

This clonotype was counted at least ten times. J is TRBJ2-1 and V is TRBV7-4; 11 bases map to TRBD2. Losses at the gene ends were 4 bases for V and 1 base for J; bases not matched to a gene: 15. The germline gives CDR1 SGHVT, CDR2 SQSDAQ. The CDR3 spans 20 residues. This CDR3 is CASSSPPYSGGELSYNEQFF. CDR3 coding DNA: TGTGCCAGCAGCTCACCCCCCTATAGCGGGGGGGAACTATCCTACAATGAGCAGTTCTTC.

This clonotype occurred many times. The V gene is TRBV6-5, the J gene TRBJ2-7; tentative D call: TRBD1 (6 bases). Germline CDR1 MNHEY, CDR2 SVGAGI. Trimming left V 1 base short and J 6 bases short, with 13 bases between. The CDR3 length is 14 residues. In DNA, the CDR3 is TGTGCCAGCAGTTACTATACAGGGATCGGCGAGCAGTACTTC. It codes for CASSYYTGIGEQYF.

The chain uses TRBV30 and TRBJ1-5, with a tentative D call TRBD1 (6 bases). The germline gives CDR1 GTSNPN, CDR2 SVGIG (reference sequence). Trimming shortened V by 3 bases and J by 5 bases, and 11 bases separated the two germline ends. The CDR3 is 13 amino acids. The CDR3 here is CAWSAGDDQPQHF. In DNA form, the CDR3 reads TGTGCCTGGAGCGCAGGGGACGATCAGCCCCAGCATTTT.